Included here is one T cell receptor (beta chain) sequence, with context. The data are from a study of blood T cell repertoires in COVID-19. Study information: COVID-19 samples collected from the United States, Italy and Spain covered acute and convalescent phases.

The CDR3 totals 17 residues. CDR1 is LGHDT, CDR2 YNNKEL, per germline (reference sequence). J lost 4 bases, V lost 2 bases, and 10 bases had no gene match. The method was immunoSEQ multiplex PCR; TCRdb's version includes in-frame clones alone and lacks a portion of them. This sample has about 140,000 clones, with 60% to 85% found just once. The V call is TRBV3-1 (or the pseudogene TRBV3-2), the J call TRBJ2-3, with 9 bases lining up with TRBD1. This receptor was identified in a man aged 50 to 59 with acute or convalescent COVID-19. The specimen was peripheral blood. The CDR3 nucleotides read TGTGCCAGCAGCCAATATAGGGACAGGGTAGAGTCAGATACGCAGTATTTT. Amino acid sequence: CASSQYRDRVESDTQYF.